This is a list of T cell receptor beta chains from one sample in a study of CD8 T cells in Susac syndrome. TCRdb re-derived calls from the immunoSEQ multiplex PCR reads in MiXCR, one entry per CDR3 protein. Among more than 120,000 distinct CDR3 sequences listed, roughly 94% were seen once. Sequenced sample: CD4+ T cells from PBMCs. The receptor source for this set is a human donor in good health. Each CDR3 is given with its conserved first and last residue. D genes are given only for firm matches. Rows give clone size only sometimes, using once, few, many, or a class for an expanded clone.

clone_size	j_call	v_call	d_call	cdr3_aa	cdr3_nt
-	TRBJ1-1	TRBV30	-	CAWSPEPGPPSTFRTEAFF	TGTGCCTGGAGTCCTGAACCGGGACCACCTTCCACGTTTCGCACTGAAGCTTTCTTT
-	TRBJ1-2	TRBV10-3	-	CAIMDSYGYTF	TGTGCCATCATGGACAGCTATGGCTACACCTTC
once	TRBJ2-5	TRBV5-1	-	CASSLFGGGETQYF	TGCGCCAGCAGCTTGTTTGGTGGTGGAGAGACCCAGTACTTC
-	TRBJ1-1	TRBV3-1	-	CASSRRGGLMNTEAFF	TGTGCCAGCAGCCGTAGGGGAGGGCTCATGAACACTGAAGCTTTCTTT
-	TRBJ1-1	TRBV19	-	CASTTTGTMNTEAFF	TGTGCCAGTACCACGACAGGTACCATGAACACTGAAGCTTTCTTT
once	TRBJ1-5	TRBV15	-	CATSSDSSNQPQHF	TGTGCCACCAGCAGCGACAGTAGCAATCAGCCCCAGCATTTT
-	TRBJ2-7	TRBV4-1	-	CASTPGTVADEQYF	TGCGCCAGCACCCCCGGGACGGTGGCGGACGAGCAGTACTTC
-	TRBJ2-7	TRBV21-1	-	CASSKLQLGFEQYF	TGTGCCAGCAGCAAACTTCAGTTGGGGTTCGAGCAGTACTTC
-	TRBJ1-2	TRBV3-1	-	CASSQVEGRSGYTF	TGTGCCAGCAGCCAAGTTGAAGGCAGGAGTGGCTACACCTTC
once	TRBJ2-2	TRBV7-3	TRBD2	CASSLMAGVGAGELFF	TGTGCCAGCAGCTTAATGGCGGGAGTAGGGGCCGGGGAGCTGTTTTTT
once	TRBJ2-5	TRBV11-2	TRBD2	CASSLLPAGAKETQYF	TGTGCCAGCAGCTTACTCCCAGCGGGAGCAAAAGAGACCCAGTACTTC
-	TRBJ2-7	TRBV5-1	-	CASSLIGNYEQYF	TGCGCCAGCAGCTTGATAGGAAACTACGAGCAGTACTTC
-	TRBJ2-2	TRBV6-5	-	CASSLRLGELFF	TGTGCCAGCAGCCTCCGGCTCGGGGAGCTGTTTTTT
-	TRBJ2-3	TRBV6-1	-	CASSFGNTQYF	TGTGCCAGCAGTTTCGGGAATACGCAGTATTTT
-	TRBJ2-3	TRBV29-1	TRBD2	CSVLRERDTQYF	TGCAGCGTTCTGCGGGAGAGGGATACGCAGTATTTT
-	TRBJ1-1	TRBV12-3/TRBV12-4	-	CASSLGLGNTEAFF	TGTGCCAGCAGTTTAGGTTTGGGGAACACTGAAGCTTTCTTT
once	TRBJ2-1	TRBV6-1	TRBD2	CASSISGSYEQFF	TGTGCCAGCAGCATAAGCGGGAGTTACGAGCAGTTCTTC
-	TRBJ2-1	TRBV19	-	CASRSRGVQLGEQFF	TGTGCCAGTAGAAGTCGGGGCGTTCAGCTAGGTGAGCAGTTCTTC
few	TRBJ2-7	TRBV29-1	-	CSVSGVSKQYF	TGCAGCGTTTCTGGAGTCAGCAAGCAGTACTTC
-	TRBJ2-1	TRBV20-1	-	CSASGIKPNEQFF	TGCAGTGCTAGCGGGATAAAGCCCAATGAGCAGTTCTTC
once	TRBJ2-7	TRBV7-9	TRBD1	CASSKGTASYEQYF	TGTGCCAGCAGCAAAGGGACAGCCTCCTACGAGCAGTACTTC
-	TRBJ1-6	TRBV23-1	TRBD1	CASSQSRQGASSPLHF	TGCGCCAGCAGTCAATCGCGACAGGGGGCTAGTTCACCCCTCCACTTT
-	TRBJ1-1	TRBV12-3/TRBV12-4	-	CASSLGQRAFF	TGTGCCAGCAGTTTGGGGCAGAGAGCTTTCTTT
-	TRBJ2-5	TRBV18	-	CASSPSFQETQYF	TGTGCCAGCTCACCCTCTTTCCAAGAGACCCAGTACTTC
-	TRBJ2-1	TRBV24-1	TRBD1	CATSDHGQDSRIVQFF	TGTGCCACCAGTGATCATGGACAGGACTCGAGGATCGTGCAGTTCTTC
-	TRBJ2-2	TRBV12-3/TRBV12-4	-	CASMRTGELFF	TGTGCCAGCATGAGGACCGGGGAGCTGTTTTTT
-	TRBJ2-3	TRBV29-1	-	CSVEVVVGDTQYF	TGCAGCGTTGAAGTAGTGGTAGGCGATACGCAGTATTTT
-	TRBJ2-7	TRBV20-1	TRBD1	CSASPGTGGGSYEQYF	TGCAGTGCTTCTCCCGGGACAGGGGGCGGGTCCTACGAGCAGTACTTC
-	TRBJ2-3	TRBV5-1	-	CASSLVSSGGTDTQYF	TGCGCCAGCAGCTTGGTCTCGTCAGGAGGCACAGATACGCAGTATTTT
-	TRBJ2-2	TRBV28	-	CASTLSGSPGELFF	TGTGCCAGCACCCTGAGCGGGTCTCCCGGGGAGCTGTTTTTT
-	TRBJ2-1	TRBV6-1	-	CASSDPGTTNEQFF	TGTGCCAGCAGTGACCCCGGGACCACCAATGAGCAGTTCTTC
-	TRBJ2-7	TRBV18	TRBD2	CASSPRGLAGDEQYF	TGTGCCAGCTCACCCCGGGGACTAGCGGGAGACGAGCAGTACTTC
-	TRBJ2-5	TRBV6-6	-	CASSYAAGETQYF	TGTGCCAGCAGTTACGCCGCGGGCGAGACCCAGTACTTC
-	TRBJ1-5	TRBV18	TRBD1	CASSQDRGSNQPQHF	TGTGCCAGCTCACAGGACAGGGGAAGCAATCAGCCCCAGCATTTT
-	TRBJ2-2	TRBV11-2	-	CASSATGHTGELFF	TGTGCCAGCAGCGCCACCGGGCACACCGGGGAGCTGTTTTTT
-	TRBJ2-1	TRBV20-1	-	CSARPASYNEQFF	TGCAGTGCTAGGCCAGCGTCCTACAATGAGCAGTTCTTC
once	TRBJ1-4	TRBV6-1	TRBD1	CASREVAGQGNEKLFF	TGTGCCAGCAGAGAGGTGGCGGGACAGGGTAATGAAAAACTGTTTTTT
-	TRBJ1-4	TRBV7-2	-	CASSLIGGPEEKLFF	TGTGCCAGCAGCTTAATTGGGGGGCCAGAGGAAAAACTGTTTTTT
-	TRBJ2-2	TRBV5-4	TRBD2	CASSLVGTSGSDGELFF	TGTGCCAGCAGCTTGGTGGGGACTAGCGGGAGTGACGGGGAGCTGTTTTTT
-	TRBJ2-1	TRBV12-3/TRBV12-4	TRBD2	CASSALVLAGKDEQFF	TGTGCCAGCAGTGCCTTAGTCTTAGCGGGAAAGGATGAGCAGTTCTTC
-	TRBJ1-4	TRBV7-8	-	CASSTQGLVGEKLFF	TGTGCCAGCAGCACACAGGGACTTGTTGGTGAAAAACTGTTTTTT
-	TRBJ2-7	TRBV7-8	TRBD2	CASSLEDSGRQGSYEQYF	TGTGCCAGCAGCTTAGAGGATAGCGGGAGGCAAGGATCCTACGAGCAGTACTTC
-	TRBJ2-5	TRBV2	-	CASSALETQYF	TGTGCCAGCAGTGCTTTGGAGACCCAGTACTTC
-	TRBJ1-2	TRBV30	-	CAWDTLQGAYGYTF	TGTGCCTGGGATACCCTACAGGGTGCCTATGGCTACACCTTC